Below, 20 T cell receptor beta chains from the same sample are listed, as sequenced in a study of shared clonotypes between healthy human individuals. The repertoire was sequenced with immunoSEQ multiplex PCR; TCRdb's copy has only in-frame clones and lacks some. The sample records 550,000 to 750,000 clones, roughly 95% being singletons. CD45RO-negative, CCR7-positively selected cells formed the naive CD8 fraction, excluding terminally differentiated effector memory CD45RA+ cells. Input material: naive CD8+ T cells sorted from blood. Receptor source: a young woman in good health.

This chain connects TRBV2 to TRBJ2-1; 7 bases are a match to TRBD2. Germline CDR1 SNHLY, CDR2 FYNNEI. The CDR3 runs 18 residues. V dropped 3 bases and J dropped 4; count of bases not matched to a gene: 15. The CDR3 protein is CASSDAHSTSFLYNEQFF. The CDR3 nucleotides are TGTGCCAGCAGTGACGCGCACTCGACTAGCTTTCTTTACAATGAGCAGTTCTTC. Looking up the rest from reference TRBV2 and TRBJ2-1 gives the full variable domain: EPEVTQTPSHQVTQMGQEVILRCVPISNHLYFYWYRQILGQKVEFLVSFYNNEISEKSEIFDDQFSVERPDGSNFTLKIRSTKLEDSAMYFCASSDAHSTSFLYNEQFFGPGTRLTVL.

The rearrangement uses TRBV6-1 and TRBJ2-7; D may be TRBD1 or TRBD2 (5 bases each). The CDR3 loop spans 12 amino acids. Germline V lookup: CDR1 MNHNS, CDR2 SASEGT. V lost 7 bases, J lost 5 bases, and 12 bases lay in between. CDR3 region: CASIQRGHEQYF. In nucleotides, the CDR3 is TGTGCCAGCATCCAGAGGGGTCACGAGCAGTACTTC.

The J gene is TRBJ1-5, the V gene TRBV28, with 10 bases aligning to TRBD1. CDR1 MDHEN and CDR2 SYDVKM come from the germline V gene. Trimming at V came to 0 bases and at J to 1 base, leaving 6 bases not matched to a gene. CDR3 length equals 18 residues. CDR3 sequence reads: CASSLWDRGEVSNQPQHF. DNA for the CDR3: TGTGCCAGCAGTTTATGGGACAGGGGGGAGGTAAGCAATCAGCCCCAGCATTTT.

This rearrangement joins TRBV6-5 to TRBJ1-2, with D maybe TRBD1 (5 bases). There are 13 residues in the CDR3. The germline V gene encodes CDR1 MNHEY and CDR2 SVGAGI. Between the trimmed V and J ends, which lost 2 bases and 8 bases, there was a span of 12 bases. The CDR3 reads CASSYGAGLGYTF. The CDR3 nucleotides read TGTGCCAGCAGTTACGGGGCAGGCCTCGGCTACACCTTC.

V and J are TRBV19 and TRBJ2-2; D is perhaps TRBD1 (5 bases). The V gene's germline CDR1 is LNHDA and CDR2 SQIVND (reference sequence). The ends were cut back, 4 bases at V and 0 bases at J, with 9 bases in the middle. There are 15 residues in the CDR3. CDR3 nucleotides: TGTGCCAGTAGTAACACGACAGCGAACACCGGGGAGCTGTTTTTT. Translating it yields CASSNTTANTGELFF.

This clone has more than one count but fewer than ten. The rearrangement links TRBV28 to TRBJ1-5; D is ambiguous. CDR1 is MDHEN and CDR2 is SYDVKM in the germline V gene. V shed 10 bases and J shed 0 bases, with 13 bases lying between them. The CDR3 consists of 14 residues. CDR3 region: CATYPGYSNQPQHF. The CDR3 DNA is TGTGCCACATATCCGGGATATAGCAATCAGCCCCAGCATTTT.

The J gene is TRBJ1-2, the V gene TRBV27; 7 bases line up with TRBD1. V trimming: 5 bases; J trimming: 0 bases; junction bases outside the gene matches: 6. Germline-derived CDR1 and CDR2 are MNHEY and SMNVEV (reference sequence). The CDR3 covers 15 residues. The CDR3 is CASSPVGTANYGYTF. For the CDR3, the DNA is TGTGCCAGCAGTCCCGTAGGGACAGCTAACTATGGCTACACCTTC.

This rearrangement joins TRBV30 to TRBJ1-2; weak D call: TRBD1 (5 bases). The CDR3 is made up of 12 amino acids. V was clipped by 3 bases and J by 3 bases, with 8 bases between them. Germline V CDR1 and CDR2: GTSNPN, SVGIG (reference sequence). The CDR3 region is CAWSPGDYGYTF. CDR3 nucleotides: TGTGCCTGGAGCCCGGGGGACTATGGCTACACCTTC.

The chain uses TRBV18 and TRBJ2-7; 9 nucleotides match TRBD2. Germline V gene data show CDR1 as KGHSH and CDR2 as LQKENI. The CDR3 is made up of 14 amino acids. With 6 bases clipped from V and 9 bases from J, the junction kept 12 bases outside the gene matches. This CDR3 reads CASSDSGRDLVQYF. The CDR3 nucleotides are TGTGCCAGCTCGGATAGCGGGAGAGATCTCGTGCAGTACTTC.

The J gene is TRBJ2-7, the V gene TRBV28, with no clear D. Germline V lookup: CDR1 MDHEN, CDR2 SYDVKM. This CDR3 is 14 amino acids long. V was clipped by 3 bases and J by 2 bases, with 11 bases between them. The CDR3 region is CASSFVTDPYEQYF. DNA of the CDR3: TGTGCCAGCAGTTTCGTGACGGACCCCTACGAGCAGTACTTC. Combining the CDR3 with reference TRBV28 and TRBJ2-7 gives the whole variable domain DVKVTQSSRYLVKRTGEKVFLECVQDMDHENMFWYRQDPGLGLRLIYFSYDVKMKEKGDIPEGYSVSREKKERFSLILESASTNQTSMYLCASSFVTDPYEQYFGPGTRLTVT.

Only one count was recorded for this clone. This rearrangement joins TRBV4-1 to TRBJ2-3; 9 positions agree with TRBD2. The germline V gene has CDR1 MGHRA and CDR2 YSYEKL. There are 14 residues in the CDR3. The V gene end was trimmed by 4 bases and the J gene end by 1 base; junction bases not matched to a gene: 0. The CDR3 loop is CASSLAGGTDTQYF. CDR3 in DNA: TGCGCCAGCAGCCTAGCGGGAGGCACAGATACGCAGTATTTT.

The V and J genes are TRBV7-9 and TRBJ2-1, with D hard to call. The CDR3 contains 11 residues. V lost 5 bases to trimming and J lost 7 bases, with 6 bases between them. The germline V gene encodes CDR1 SEHNR and CDR2 FQNEAQ (reference sequence). CDR3 nucleotide sequence: TGTGCCAGCAGCGCTGAGAATGAGCAGTTCTTC. This gives the protein CASSAENEQFF.

V is TRBV2 and J is TRBJ1-1, with no clear D. Looked up from germline, CDR1 is SNHLY and CDR2 is FYNNEI. The CDR3 sequence is 16 residues long. Trimming removed 0 bases from V and 0 bases from J, with 11 bases in between. This CDR3 reads CASSEALPGMNTEAFF. As DNA, the CDR3 is TGTGCCAGCAGTGAAGCGCTTCCGGGGATGAACACTGAAGCTTTCTTT.

The J gene is TRBJ2-2, the V gene TRBV29-1; D not certain. V dropped 0 bases and J dropped 4 bases, with 6 bases sitting between them. The V gene's germline CDR1 is SQVTM and CDR2 ANQGSEA. This CDR3 region has 13 residues. The DNA for the CDR3 is TGCAGCGTTGAAGATTTGAGCACCGGGGAGCTGTTTTTT. It specifies CSVEDLSTGELFF.

The chain employs TRBV6-1 and TRBJ2-3, with a weak D call TRBD2 (7 bases). The germline CDR1 and CDR2 sequences are MNHNS and SASEGT. CDR3 length: 16 amino acids. V lost 4 bases, J lost 5 bases, and 19 bases lay in between. The DNA for the CDR3 is TGTGCCAGCAGTGTCGGGGGCGGGAGCAGCGGAGATACGCAGTATTTT. Translation gives CASSVGGGSSGDTQYF.

This chain uses TRBV2 with TRBJ2-7; D is undetermined. The length of the CDR3 is 18 residues. Deletions cut 4 bases from V and 1 base from J, with 23 bases between. Germline V CDR1 and CDR2: SNHLY, FYNNEI. CDR3 DNA sequence: TGTGCCAGCAGTGGTTGGTCGGAGCTCCGAAATCCTTCCTACGAGCAGTACTTC. Its protein is CASSGWSELRNPSYEQYF.

J is TRBJ1-5 and V is TRBV30, with D tentatively TRBD1 (5 bases). Germline CDR1 and CDR2: GTSNPN and SVGIG (reference sequence). CDR3 size: 14 residues. V gave up 0 bases and J gave up 2 bases, with 8 bases separating them. CDR3 residues: CAWSVRGRNQPQHF. The CDR3 coding sequence is TGTGCCTGGAGTGTAAGGGGTCGCAATCAGCCCCAGCATTTT.

The chain carries TRBV20-1 and TRBJ2-5; no clear D. The DNA end is more similar to TRBJ2-7, so the J call may be wrong. The CDR3 totals 11 residues. Germline V lookup: CDR1 DFQATT, CDR2 SNEGSKA (reference sequence). The CDR3 spells CSAALGYEQYF. The CDR3 DNA reads as TGCAGTGCCGCTTTGGGCTACGAGCAGTACTTC.

The table lists this clone with a count of one. The chain recombines TRBV27 with TRBJ1-1; TRBD1 is a possible D gene (5 bases). Trimming took off 4 bases at V and 8 bases at J, with 17 bases between the two ends. The CDR3 spans 14 residues. CDR1 MNHEY and CDR2 SMNVEV come from the germline V gene (reference sequence). The CDR3: CASSSRQVGEEAFF. CDR3 nucleotide sequence: TGTGCCAGCAGTTCTAGGCAGGTGGGGGAAGAAGCTTTCTTT.

The chain is built from TRBV2 and TRBJ1-1; no clear D gene. The CDR3 runs to 13 residues. Germline loops: CDR1 SNHLY, CDR2 FYNNEI. Trimming pared 6 bases from V and 3 bases from J, leaving 11 bases between. CDR3 DNA sequence: TGTGCCAGCAGGGCCCCGGAGGACACTGAAGCTTTCTTT. Protein: CASRAPEDTEAFF.